The next 10 T cell receptor beta chains were all read from a single sample in a study of CD8 T cells in Susac syndrome. Reverse transcription of about 0.45 to 1 ug RNA used random hexamers. TCRdb passed the immunoSEQ multiplex PCR reads through MiXCR, listing each CDR3 protein once. This sample has approximately 270,000 distinct CDR3 sequences, with approximately 92% found just once. The sequencing sample was made of CD4+ T cells from PBMCs. The origin of the receptors is a human donor with multiple sclerosis.

V usage is TRBV3-1 and J usage is TRBJ2-3; the D call may be TRBD1 or TRBD2 (6 bases each). Per the germline V gene, CDR1 is LGHDT and CDR2 is YNNKEL (reference sequence). The ends were cut back, 0 bases at V and 0 bases at J, with 13 bases in the middle. This CDR3 region has 17 residues. CDR3 nucleotides: TGTGCCAGCAGCCAAGAGCATCGGGGGCCCAGCACAGATACGCAGTATTTT. Encoded protein: CASSQEHRGPSTDTQYF.

The chain has TRBV7-2 and TRBJ2-5; D is perhaps TRBD1 or TRBD2 (5 bases each). CDR3 length equals 11 residues. V was shortened by 5 bases and J by 10 bases, with 11 bases between the two germline ends. Looked up from germline, CDR1 is SGHTA and CDR2 is FQGNSA. This chain's CDR3 is CASSTGAYQYF. CDR3 bases: TGTGCCAGCAGCACCGGGGCCTACCAGTACTTC.

The rearrangement links TRBV5-4 to TRBJ2-1, with TRBD1 as a possible D gene (6 bases). V gave up 4 bases and J gave up 9 bases, with 11 bases separating them. The CDR3 runs 12 residues. Germline values: CDR1 SGHNT, CDR2 YYREEE (reference sequence). CDR3 DNA sequence: TGTGCCAGCAGCAGCGAACAGGGTGAGCAGTTCTTC. Amino acids: CASSSEQGEQFF.

J is TRBJ1-2 and V is TRBV20-1; D remains ambiguous. V lost 4 bases and J lost 2, with 14 bases in between. Per germline, CDR1 DFQATT and CDR2 SNEGSKA (reference sequence). CDR3 length: 14 amino acids. The CDR3 is CSAISPPQNYGYTF. CDR3 DNA: TGCAGTGCTATTAGTCCACCCCAGAACTATGGCTACACCTTC.

About this clonotype: One end of the junction does not line up with germline, which may come from a read error. J is TRBJ2-3 and V is TRBV3-1, with 7 bases fitting TRBD1. This CDR3 has 16 amino acids. Germline loops: CDR1 LGHDT, CDR2 YNNKEL (reference sequence). The CDR3 spells CASSQARTGYTNTQYF. The DNA of the CDR3 is TGTGCCAGCAGCCAAGCCCGGACAGGATACACAAATACGCAGTATTTT.

The chain has TRBV14 and TRBJ2-5; D gene ambiguous. V was shortened by 0 bases and J by 1 base, with 12 bases between the two germline ends. CDR1 is SGHDN, CDR2 FVKESK, per germline. CDR3 length: 16 amino acids. The CDR3 here is CASSQDISPSQETQYF. CDR3 DNA sequence: TGTGCCAGCAGCCAAGATATCAGTCCTTCCCAAGAGACCCAGTACTTC.

This clonotype was seen once. The chain uses TRBV7-9 and TRBJ1-4; tentative D call: TRBD1 (6 bases). V was trimmed by 1 base and J by 8 bases, leaving 11 bases between them. This CDR3 has 14 residues. CDR1 SEHNR and CDR2 FQNEAQ come from the germline V gene (reference sequence). CDR3 bases: TGTGCCAGCAGCTTAGGGACAGTTTCGGAAAAACTGTTTTTT. This encodes CASSLGTVSEKLFF.

The V gene is TRBV3-1, the J gene TRBJ1-5; D remains unclear. The CDR3 has 13 residues. Trimming shortened V by 3 bases and J by 13 bases, and 16 bases separated the two germline ends. Per germline, CDR1 LGHDT and CDR2 YNNKEL (reference sequence). CDR3 amino acids: CASSQGGQFIQHF. The CDR3 region has the DNA TGTGCCAGCAGCCAGGGAGGGCAGTTTATACAGCATTTT.

The J gene is TRBJ2-7, the V gene TRBV7-2; D gene unclear. The CDR3 contains 13 residues. Germline CDR1 SGHTA, CDR2 FQGNSA. The V end lost 1 base, the J end lost 3 bases, and 7 bases lay between the germline ends. The CDR3 DNA is TGTGCCAGCAGCTTAGACGGATACTACGAGCAGTACTTC. Translating gives CASSLDGYYEQYF.

The chain couples TRBV3-1 to TRBJ2-2, with TRBD2 identical over 9 bases. CDR3 length: 18 residues. The germline V gene encodes CDR1 LGHDT and CDR2 YNNKEL (reference sequence). The V gene end was trimmed by 1 base and the J gene end by 6 bases; junction bases not matched to a gene: 12. In nucleotides, the CDR3 is TGTGCCAGCAGCCAAGCCTTGACGGCTAGCGGGACTCCCGGGGAGCTGTTTTTT. Its translation: CASSQALTASGTPGELFF.